Below, 25 T cell receptor beta chains from the same sample are listed, as sequenced in a study of blood T cell repertoires in COVID-19. Generated by immunoSEQ multiplex PCR, the TCRdb table keeps only in-frame clones and is missing some. The top ten hold approximately 3.3% of the sample, which has over 85,000 clones, 88% seen once. The sequenced sample was peripheral blood. All receptors come from a woman aged 45-65 years with acute or convalescent COVID-19.

The chain is built from TRBV19 and TRBJ1-5, with D possibly matching TRBD1 (6 bases). Germline V CDR1 and CDR2: LNHDA, SQIVND (reference sequence). V lost 7 bases and J lost 0, with 19 bases in between. CDR3 size: 17 residues. The CDR3 coding sequence is TGTGCCAGTACCGTCCTGAGGACAGACAATAGCAATCAGCCCCAGCATTTT. It specifies CASTVLRTDNSNQPQHF.

The CDR3 loop is CASSYGAGAVYEQYF. As DNA, the CDR3 is TGTGCCAGCAGTTACGGGGCAGGGGCTGTATACGAGCAGTACTTC. This rearrangement joins TRBV6-6 to TRBJ2-7; tentatively, D is TRBD1 (6 bases). Trimming stripped 2 bases from V and 4 bases from J, with 15 bases between. CDR1 and CDR2 from the germline V gene are MNHNY and SVGAGI (reference sequence). The CDR3 totals 15 residues.

In this sample, this clone turned up a few times. This chain connects TRBV7-9 to TRBJ1-1; no reliable D call. The CDR3 runs to 15 residues. Trimming cost V 1 base and J 0 bases, with 9 bases left between them. Germline CDR1 and CDR2: SEHNR and FQNEAQ (reference sequence). CDR3 protein: CASSLGGTMNTEAFF. The CDR3 bases are TGTGCCAGCAGCTTAGGTGGCACAATGAACACTGAAGCTTTCTTT.

This clone has just one count. The V gene is TRBV6-5, the J gene TRBJ1-5; perhaps TRBD1 as D (6 bases). Germline V gene sequence: CDR1 MNHEY, CDR2 SVGAGI. V lost 6 bases and J 2 bases, leaving 11 bases between the germline ends. The CDR3 runs 14 residues. This CDR3 is CASSQQGGNQPQHF. In DNA form, the CDR3 reads TGTGCCAGCAGCCAACAGGGCGGCAATCAGCCCCAGCATTTT.

The rearrangement links TRBV7-8 to TRBJ2-7, with 9 bases aligning to TRBD1. The CDR3 loop spans 13 amino acids. The trim removed 5 bases at V and 6 bases at J, leaving 5 bases unmatched. The germline V gene has CDR1 SGHVS and CDR2 FQNEAQ. The CDR3 bases are TGTGCCAGCAGCAACCACAGGGGGCTCGAGCAGTACTTC. Protein sequence: CASSNHRGLEQYF. Variable domain in full (rest from reference TRBV7-8 and TRBJ2-7): GAGVSQSPRYKVAKRGQDVALRCDPISGHVSLFWYQQALGQGPEFLTYFQNEAQLDKSGLPSDRFFAERPEGSVSTLKIQRTQQEDSAVYLCASSNHRGLEQYFGPGTRLTVT.

This clone was seen a single time. The chain links TRBV6-5 to TRBJ2-7, with 7 bases identical to TRBD1. The CDR3 extends over 13 amino acids. Trimming at V came to 9 bases and at J to 3 bases, leaving 8 bases not matched to a gene. From germline, CDR1 is MNHEY and CDR2 SVGAGI. CDR3: CASTTGVGYEQYF. As DNA, the CDR3 is TGTGCCAGTACAACAGGGGTGGGCTACGAGCAGTACTTC.

The genes are TRBV11-2 and TRBJ2-7; D is unresolved. Trimming removed 1 base from V and 3 bases from J, with 7 bases in between. This CDR3 contains 13 residues. Germline CDR1 reads SGHAT; CDR2 reads FQNNGV. The DNA for the CDR3 is TGTGCCAGCAGCTTAGGCGATTACTACGAGCAGTACTTC. As protein: CASSLGDYYEQYF.

As to this clone: This sample includes further DNA sequences coding for the same CDR3. This chain uses TRBV10-3 with TRBJ1-1; D is perhaps TRBD1 (6 bases). Germline V gene sequence: CDR1 ENHRY, CDR2 SYGVKD. V lost 6 bases and J 5 bases, leaving 13 bases between the germline ends. The CDR3 consists of 13 residues. The CDR3 protein is CAISEQGGTEAFF. The DNA of the CDR3 is TGTGCCATCAGCGAACAGGGTGGAACTGAAGCTTTCTTT.

The chain uses TRBV2 and TRBJ2-2; D perhaps matches TRBD1 (6 bases). Germline V gene sequence: CDR1 SNHLY, CDR2 FYNNEI. The CDR3 spans 13 residues. Trimming stripped 7 bases from V and 7 bases from J, with 13 bases between. Here the CDR3 DNA reads TGTGCCAGCAAGCGGCAGGGGAACGGGGAGCTGTTTTTT. Amino acid sequence: CASKRQGNGELFF.

V and J are TRBV11-1 and TRBJ2-2; D uncertain. V lost 4 bases to trimming and J lost 5 bases, with 5 bases between them. The CDR3 has 12 amino acids. Germline assignment: CDR1 SGHAT and CDR2 FQDESV (reference sequence). The chain's CDR3 is CASSYGTGELFF. CDR3 in DNA: TGTGCCAGCAGCTACGGGACCGGGGAGCTGTTTTTT.

This rearrangement joins TRBV28 to TRBJ2-1, with 7 positions matching TRBD2. J was trimmed by 4 bases and V by 0 bases; bases with no gene match: 3. The CDR3 sequence is 15 residues long. In germline, CDR1 is MDHEN, CDR2 SYDVKM. CDR3 sequence: CASSLWGEGYNEQFF. In DNA, the CDR3 is TGTGCCAGCAGTTTATGGGGGGAGGGTTACAATGAGCAGTTCTTC.

This sequence joins TRBV24-1 and TRBJ1-1, with 8 bases lining up with TRBD1. V dropped 4 bases and J dropped 4; count of bases not matched to a gene: 13. Germline V lookup: CDR1 KGHDR, CDR2 SFDVKD. The CDR3 is 17 amino acids. The CDR3: CATSESGGAFRVTEAFF. As DNA, the CDR3 is TGTGCCACCAGTGAATCAGGGGGCGCATTTCGTGTCACTGAAGCTTTCTTT.

The V and J genes are TRBV27 and TRBJ1-4, with D possibly TRBD1 on 6 matching bases. Germline CDR1 reads MNHEY; CDR2 reads SMNVEV (reference sequence). Trimming stripped 8 bases from V and 5 bases from J, with 18 bases between. CDR3 length: 15 amino acids. CDR3 DNA: TGTGCCAGCCATGACGGACAGCCAGGGAATGAAAAACTGTTTTTT. This encodes CASHDGQPGNEKLFF.

This chain uses TRBV2 with TRBJ2-1; TRBD1 matches 8 bases. Germline assignment: CDR1 SNHLY and CDR2 FYNNEI. J gave up 4 bases and V 4 bases, and 9 bases lay outside the gene matches. This CDR3 has 16 residues. Here the CDR3 DNA reads TGTGCCAGCAGTGTAGCCCGGGGACAGGTGTACAATGAGCAGTTCTTC. This translates into CASSVARGQVYNEQFF.

This rearrangement joins TRBV5-1 to TRBJ2-5; 9 bases line up with TRBD2. The CDR3 sequence is 14 residues long. The germline CDR1 and CDR2 sequences are SGHRS and YFSETQ. With 3 bases clipped from V and 5 bases from J, the junction kept 5 bases outside the gene matches. CDR3 protein: CASSYSGRQETQYF. The DNA of the CDR3 is TGCGCCAGCAGCTATAGCGGGAGACAGGAGACCCAGTACTTC.

The genes are TRBV27 and TRBJ1-5, with D unclear. Trimming took 3 bases from V and 4 from J, leaving 4 bases between them. The V gene's germline CDR1 is MNHEY and CDR2 SMNVEV (reference sequence). The CDR3 is 12 residues long. CDR3 DNA: TGTGCCAGCAGTTTCCTGAATCAGCCCCAGCATTTT. Protein: CASSFLNQPQHF.

The rearrangement uses TRBV9 and TRBJ2-2, with a possible D match to TRBD2 (5 bases). This CDR3 has 15 amino acids. Germline lookup yields CDR1 SGDLS and CDR2 YYNGEE. The germline V and J ends were trimmed by 3 bases and 4 bases, with 13 bases remaining between them. Here the CDR3 DNA reads TGTGCCAGCAGCGAGAGGGCGTCCCCCACCGGGGAGCTGTTTTTT. Its protein is CASSERASPTGELFF.

The rearrangement uses TRBV5-8 and TRBJ1-1; D is perhaps TRBD1 (6 bases). CDR1 is SGHTS and CDR2 is YDEGEE in the germline V gene. The V and J ends lost 4 bases and 2 bases respectively, with 15 bases between them. The CDR3 has 15 residues. For the CDR3, the DNA is TGTGCCAGCAGCGACTACAGGGATTTAAACACTGAAGCTTTCTTT. Translating gives CASSDYRDLNTEAFF.

The V gene is TRBV2, the J gene TRBJ2-3; 10 positions agree with TRBD2. The V gene's germline CDR1 is SNHLY and CDR2 FYNNEI. The J segment lost 5 bases and the V segment lost 2 bases, leaving 7 bases of the junction unmatched. The CDR3 loop spans 16 amino acids. The CDR3 loop reads CASSEPVAGGRDTQYF. CDR3 nucleotides: TGTGCCAGCAGTGAACCGGTAGCGGGAGGTCGAGATACGCAGTATTTT.

In its sample, this clone was seen once. This chain links TRBV4-2 with TRBJ2-2; no firm D call. The V gene lost 1 base and the J gene lost 0 bases, with 6 bases spanning the gap. CDR3 length: 15 amino acids. Looked up from germline, CDR1 is LGHNA and CDR2 is YNFKEQ. For the CDR3, the DNA is TGTGCCAGCAGCCAAGCGCCAGCGAACACCGGGGAGCTGTTTTTT. It specifies CASSQAPANTGELFF.

The V gene is TRBV5-6, the J gene TRBJ1-2; a weak D match, TRBD1 (5 bases). Germline lookup yields CDR1 SGHDT and CDR2 YYEEEE. This CDR3 is built from 14 residues. V was cut by 2 bases and J by 0 bases, with 8 bases left in between. Written as DNA, the CDR3 is TGTGCCAGCAGCTTCCAGGGAACTAACTATGGCTACACCTTC. Its protein product is CASSFQGTNYGYTF.

This rearrangement joins TRBV11-2 to TRBJ2-1, with 11 bases aligning to TRBD2. This CDR3 region has 16 residues. J was trimmed by 7 bases and V by 5 bases; bases with no gene match: 10. Germline V CDR1 and CDR2: SGHAT, FQNNGV. The CDR3 here is CASSPRLAGGGNEQFF. As DNA, the CDR3 is TGTGCCAGCAGCCCAAGGCTAGCGGGAGGTGGAAATGAGCAGTTCTTC.

This sequence joins TRBV20-1 and TRBJ2-1; 14 bases map to TRBD2. CDR3 size: 16 residues. V shed 3 bases, J shed 4 bases, and the junction held 5 bases outside the gene matches. Germline V gene lookup returns CDR1 DFQATT and CDR2 SNEGSKA (reference sequence). The CDR3 region is CSASGLAGGVYNEQFF. CDR3 bases: TGCAGTGCTAGTGGACTAGCGGGAGGAGTATACAATGAGCAGTTCTTC.

This chain joins TRBV24-1 and TRBJ1-3; weak D call: TRBD1 (5 bases). The germline CDR1 and CDR2 sequences are KGHDR and SFDVKD. The ends were cut back, 7 bases at V and 11 bases at J, with 17 bases in the middle. The CDR3 is 13 amino acids. CDR3 in DNA: TGTGCCACCAGCGGTCCCCTGGGGGGGTCCATATATTTT. This gives the protein CATSGPLGGSIYF.

This clone was counted a single time. The genes are TRBV19 and TRBJ1-2; 10 positions match TRBD1. The junction had 12 bases not matched to a gene; V was cut back by 6 bases and J by 5 bases. Germline values: CDR1 LNHDA, CDR2 SQIVND (reference sequence). CDR3 length: 16 amino acids. CDR3 in amino acids: CASSNRRTGGGYGYTF. The CDR3 region has the DNA TGTGCCAGTAGCAACCGACGGACAGGGGGAGGTTATGGCTACACCTTC.